This T cell receptor beta chain was identified during a study of regulatory T cells in long-lasting Graves disease. The TCR beta library used iRepertoire HTBI primers with Arm-PCR amplification of CDR3. TCRdb re-called the multiplex PCR reads through MiXCR, storing one row per CDR3 protein. The sample lists roughly 530,000 distinct CDR3 sequences, 16% seen once, with around 25% in the top ten. Trimming shortened V by 10 bases and J by 5 bases, and 27 bases separated the two germline ends. The CDR3 sequence is 17 residues long. Per germline, CDR1 LNHDA and CDR2 SQIVND (reference sequence). This clonotype was counted at least ten times. Time point indicated: newly diagnosed GD, antithyroid drugs for less than 3 months. PBMC-derived RNA was used for the TCR library. The same data also contributed to another study, on T cells in Graves' hyperthyroidism and ophthalmopathy.

This chain joins TRBV19 and TRBJ1-5; D is uncertain. The source of this sequence is a woman aged 40-65 years with Graves disease. This specimen was peripheral blood mononuclear cells (PBMCs), taken at new diagnosis, from a patient treated with antithyroid drugs. The CDR3: CATTPRRAGGSYQPQHF. DNA of the CDR3: TGTGCCACCACACCCAGAAGGGCGGGAGGTTCATATCAGCCCCAGCATTTT.